This T cell receptor (beta chain) derives from a study of T-cell reconstitution after alpha-beta-depleted transplantation in children. Trimming shortened V by 1 base and J by 0 bases, and 7 bases separated the two germline ends. This CDR3 is built from 15 residues. The germline V gene has CDR1 SEHNR and CDR2 FQNEAQ (reference sequence). Library preparation (for TCRbeta) was performed with unique molecular identifiers. One entry per CDR3 protein, called by TCRdb with MiXCR from the PCR reads. The table lists roughly 300,000 distinct CDR3 sequences, approximately 9.8% of them singletons. The sequence came from a human donor who donated a stem cell graft to a child with SCID. The chain has TRBV7-9 and TRBJ2-1, with D uncertain. Sequences were derived from PBMCs from the stem cell graft donor, sampled from the stem cell graft. DNA of the CDR3: TGTGCCAGCAGCTTAGACCAAGTCTCCTACAATGAGCAGTTCTTC. It yields the protein CASSLDQVSYNEQFF. Full variable domain (missing parts from reference TRBV7-9 and TRBJ2-1): DTGVSQNPRHKITKRGQNVTFRCDPISEHNRLYWYRQTLGQGPEFLTYFQNEAQLEKSRLLSDRFSAERPKGSFSTLEIQRTEQGDSAMYLCASSLDQVSYNEQFFGPGTRLTVL.